This TCR beta chain was recorded in a study of T-cell reconstitution after alpha-beta-depleted transplantation in children. This clonotype was detected many times. Its antigen is still unknown. This CDR3 region has 15 residues. V dropped 0 bases and J dropped 2 bases, with 10 bases sitting between them. Germline V CDR1 and CDR2: MGHRA, YSYEKL. Study outcomes and limitations: At day 60, the high TCRbeta diversity found in some patients originated from recipient T cells and thymic progenitors that had survived. T-cell counts and diversity at one year following transplant were attributed mainly to newly produced T cells.

For TCRbeta, the library was prepared with unique molecular identifiers. In TCRdb, the PCR reads were re-called with MiXCR into one record per CDR3 protein. Among around 600,000 distinct CDR3 sequences, 23% were seen once, and the ten largest hold 13% to 15%. The receptor's source is a boy younger than two who had a stem cell transplant for acute myeloid leukemia, so the T cells may come from the graft donor. The gene calls are TRBV4-1 and TRBJ1-2; D is unresolved. The source was PBMCs, mostly from graft donor cells, collected 360 days after TCRalphabeta/CD19-depleted stem cell transplant. DNA for the CDR3: TGCGCCAGCAGCCAAGAGGACTTGCCGAACTATGGCTACACCTTC. Encoded protein: CASSQEDLPNYGYTF.